The 3 T cell receptor beta chains in this list originate from one sample, sequenced in a study of blood T cells in healthy people across ages. Primers used in a second PCR of about 6 to 12 cycles were a sample-barcoded 5' primer and a J-beta primer mix. MiXCR, run by TCRdb on the 5' RACE reads, gives a single entry per CDR3 protein. The table lists 1,800,000 or so distinct CDR3 sequences, about 39% of them singletons, with roughly 23% in the top ten. Specimen: blood. The receptors derive from a human donor in good health.

The chain joins TRBV12-3 or TRBV12-4 to TRBJ2-7; D is uncertain. Trimming took off 7 bases at V and 3 bases at J, with 16 bases between the two ends. The CDR3 runs 14 residues. The CDR3: CASTSGPGVYEQYF. The CDR3 DNA reads TGTGCCAGCACTTCCGGGCCAGGCGTCTACGAGCAGTACTTC.

V is TRBV9 and J is TRBJ1-5; tentative D call: TRBD1 (5 bases). The V and J ends lost 0 bases and 4 bases respectively, with 8 bases between them. In germline, CDR1 is SGDLS, CDR2 YYNGEE. The CDR3 covers 14 residues. The CDR3 is CASSVGGRNQPQHF. The CDR3 coding sequence is TGTGCCAGCAGCGTAGGGGGCAGGAATCAGCCCCAGCATTTT.

Notes on this clonotype: This could be a read error, since a much larger clone is one nucleotide away. V is TRBV4-1 and J is TRBJ2-3; the match to TRBD2 covers 9 bases. Germline V lookup: CDR1 MGHRA, CDR2 YSYEKL. The V and J ends lost 7 bases and 2 bases, in that order; junction bases with no gene match: 16. This CDR3 contains 18 residues. The CDR3 bases are TGCGCCAGCATCCTTCTAGCGGGGAGACCCGAAAACACAGATACGCAGTATTTT. Its translation is CASILLAGRPENTDTQYF.